This is a list of T cell receptor beta chains from one sample in a study of OX40 agonist ivuxolimab in advanced cancers. Measured with immunoSEQ multiplex PCR; TCRdb has only the in-frame clones, and not every one. The sample consists of tens of thousands of clones, less than 90% of them appearing once. Material: CD4+ or CD8+ T cells sorted from blood, obtained in a trial of the OX40 agonist ivuxolimab. Every receptor here comes from an adult with an advanced solid tumor such as melanoma, head and neck, liver or kidney cancer. Both conserved end residues are part of each CDR3. Fields, in order: V gene, J gene, D gene, clone size, CDR3 DNA, CDR3 protein. D genes are given only for firm matches. Clone size, where shown, is once, few, many, or a class for clones that have expanded.

TRBV28,TRBJ2-4,.,.,TGTGCCAGCAGTCCGAGTATCCGAAGGGGAATGGGCAAAAACATTCAGTACTTC,CASSPSIRRGMGKNIQYF
TRBV21-1,TRBJ1-1,.,.,TGTGGCTCGCTCGGCAGCAGGGTGACTGAAGCTTTCTTT,CGSLGSRVTEAFF
TRBV25-1,TRBJ2-7,.,.,TGTGCCAGCAGTTGGGGCGGACAAACCTACGAGCAGTACTTC,CASSWGGQTYEQYF
TRBV6-6,TRBJ1-2,.,.,TGTGCCAGCAGCCTCGGGGGAGGGGGCTATGGCTACACCTTC,CASSLGGGGYGYTF
TRBV10-3,TRBJ1-2,.,.,TGTGCCATCGAAGGTGGGGACTATGGCTACACCTTC,CAIEGGDYGYTF
TRBV2,TRBJ2-1,.,.,TGTGCCAGCAGTGACACGGGGCGACAGGTGGGGAATGAGCAGTTCTTC,CASSDTGRQVGNEQFF
TRBV7-9,TRBJ2-5,TRBD1,.,TGTGCCAGCAGCTTAGCCCCGAGGGACAGAGAGACCCAGTACTTC,CASSLAPRDRETQYF
TRBV18,TRBJ1-1,.,few,TGTGCCAGCTCACCACTCACCCCTGCCCCCACTGAAGCTTTCTTT,CASSPLTPAPTEAFF
TRBV5-6,TRBJ2-5,TRBD1,.,TGTGCCAGCAGCCCCGGACAGGTAAATCGATTCCAAGAGACCCAGTACTTC,CASSPGQVNRFQETQYF
TRBV4-3,TRBJ1-2,TRBD1,.,TGCGCCAGCAGCCAAGCGGGGACAGGGGGGGGTGGCTACACCTTC,CASSQAGTGGGGYTF
TRBV21-1,TRBJ2-4,.,.,TGTGCCAGCAGCCCCTTGGGCCCGGGGGACGCCAAAAACATTCAGTACTTC,CASSPLGPGDAKNIQYF
TRBV11-2,TRBJ2-5,.,.,TGTGCCAGCAGCTCCTTCCTAGCGTCCCAAGAGACCCAGTACTTC,CASSSFLASQETQYF
TRBV27,TRBJ1-6,TRBD1,.,TGTGCCAGCAGTTTATCCGACAGGGCTTATAATTCACCCCTCCACTTT,CASSLSDRAYNSPLHF
TRBV4-3,TRBJ1-1,.,.,TGCGCCAGCAGCCAAGAGAGTGGCAGGTCTGATAAAGCTTTCTTT,CASSQESGRSDKAFF
TRBV30,TRBJ2-3,.,.,TGTGCCTGGAGCCGTGGACAGGGACTAACAGATACGCAGTATTTT,CAWSRGQGLTDTQYF
TRBV19,TRBJ1-1,.,medium-sized,TGTGCCAGTAGTGTCGGGGTTAGGCGAGCTTTCTTT,CASSVGVRRAFF
TRBV4-1,TRBJ2-2,.,.,TGCGCCAGCAGCCAAGGCGCGCTACCCGGGGAGCTGTTTTTT,CASSQGALPGELFF
TRBV30,TRBJ1-5,.,.,TGTGCCTGGAGTCGGGGGGAAATTGGGGTTCAGCCCCAGCATTTT,CAWSRGEIGVQPQHF
TRBV19,TRBJ2-1,.,.,TGTGCCAGTCTGAAACGGGCCTTAGGCGATGAGCAGTTCTTC,CASLKRALGDEQFF
TRBV6-5,TRBJ1-5,TRBD1,.,TGTGCCAGCAGTGGGACAGGAGTACGGCATTTT,CASSGTGVRHF
TRBV5-4,TRBJ1-1,.,once,TGTGCCAGCAGCCCGGACAGATTCTACACTGAAGCTTTCTTT,CASSPDRFYTEAFF
TRBV11-3,TRBJ2-3,TRBD2,.,TGTGCCAGCAGCCCCGGGGGGCGGGGGGCCACAGATACGCAGTATTTT,CASSPGGRGATDTQYF
TRBV10-3,TRBJ1-1,.,.,TGTGCCATCAACCCAAGCGGGCCAGGGGCTATGAACACTGAAGCTTTCTTT,CAINPSGPGAMNTEAFF
TRBV27,TRBJ2-5,TRBD1,.,TGTGCCAGCAGTTCGATGGGACAGGGACAAGAGACCCAGTACTTC,CASSSMGQGQETQYF
TRBV18,TRBJ1-2,TRBD1,.,TGTGCCAGCTCACCACAGACAGGGGCTGACTATGGCTACACCTTC,CASSPQTGADYGYTF
TRBV18,TRBJ2-5,TRBD2,once,TGTGCCAGCTCACCGGTGGGAACCGGGACTAGCGGAATCCAAGAGACCCAGTACTTC,CASSPVGTGTSGIQETQYF
TRBV6-7,TRBJ2-1,TRBD2,.,TGTGCCAGCAGTTACTCCTGGGGTCCCCATGGAGCGGGAAGTGGTCATGAGCAGTTCTTC,CASSYSWGPHGAGSGHEQFF
TRBV7-2,TRBJ1-4,.,.,TGTGCCAGCAGCCGTTTTAATGAAAAACTGTTTTTT,CASSRFNEKLFF
TRBV7-2,TRBJ2-1,TRBD1,.,TGTGCCAGCAGGGGGGCAGGGGGCGCCCCCATCAATGAGCAGTTCTTC,CASRGAGGAPINEQFF
TRBV9,TRBJ2-1,.,.,TGTGCCAGCAGCGTAGATGAGTCTGAGCAGTTCTTC,CASSVDESEQFF
TRBV18,TRBJ2-1,.,.,TGTGCCAGCTCTGGATCAAGCTCCTACAATGAGCAGTTCTTC,CASSGSSSYNEQFF
TRBV5-6,TRBJ2-5,.,.,TGTGCCAGCAGCTGGGACACAAAGGAGACCCAGTACTTC,CASSWDTKETQYF
TRBV11-2,TRBJ1-3,.,.,TGTGCCAGCAGCTTGACCCAGGGGTCAAATGGAAACACCATATATTTT,CASSLTQGSNGNTIYF
TRBV28,TRBJ2-7,TRBD1,once,TGTGCCAGCAGTTTCGGACAGGCGGTGGGTCTTTCCTACGAGCAGTACTTC,CASSFGQAVGLSYEQYF
TRBV6-6,TRBJ2-1,TRBD1,.,TGTGCCAGCAGACACAGGGGAGAAAGGGGGAATGAGCAGTTCTTC,CASRHRGERGNEQFF
TRBV7-6,TRBJ1-1,TRBD1,.,TGTGCCAGCAGCCCCCGGGACAGGGGCACTGAAGCTTTCTTT,CASSPRDRGTEAFF
TRBV27,TRBJ2-3,TRBD2,.,TGTGCCAGCAGTTTATCTAGCCTAGCGGGAGACCGTGTTGATACGCAGTATTTT,CASSLSSLAGDRVDTQYF
TRBV11-2,TRBJ1-2,.,.,TGTGCCAGCAGCTTAAAGGGATTCAACTATGGCTACACCTTC,CASSLKGFNYGYTF
TRBV29-1,TRBJ2-5,TRBD1,.,TGCAGCGTGGGCTCCGCGGGACAGGGGCAAGAGACCCAGTACTTC,CSVGSAGQGQETQYF
TRBV9,TRBJ1-2,.,.,TGTGCCAGCAGCGCAGGACCCGTAGCTAACTATGGCTACACCTTC,CASSAGPVANYGYTF
TRBV5-1,TRBJ2-1,TRBD2,.,TGCGCCAGCAGCTTGGGAAGGGCGGGAGGGCCAAGCAATGAGCAGTTCTTC,CASSLGRAGGPSNEQFF
TRBV29-1,TRBJ1-2,.,medium-sized,TGCAGCGCAAGAGGACAGACCTCTAACTATGGCTACACCTTC,CSARGQTSNYGYTF
TRBV14,TRBJ1-2,.,.,TGTGCCAGCAGCCAAGATTTAGGAGGTTGGGGCTACACCTTC,CASSQDLGGWGYTF
TRBV27,TRBJ1-2,TRBD1,.,TGTGCCAGCAGGACGGGACAGGGAATTGGTGGCTACACCTTC,CASRTGQGIGGYTF
TRBV19,TRBJ1-2,.,.,TGTGCCAGTAGTATCACCCCGTCGGTCCTAAACTATGGCTACACCTTC,CASSITPSVLNYGYTF
TRBV7-9,TRBJ1-1,TRBD1,few,TGTGCCAGCAGACTCGGACAGGGCAGCACTGAAGCTTTCTTT,CASRLGQGSTEAFF